This is a list of T cell receptor beta chains from one sample in a study of blood T cell repertoires in COVID-19. The assay was immunoSEQ multiplex PCR, and TCRdb's table has in-frame clones only and misses some. The repertoire includes 200,000 or so clones, 80% to 90% of them detected once, and approximately 2.3% sits in the top ten. The sequenced sample consisted of peripheral blood. The source of these receptors is a man between 65 and 85 years old with active or convalescent COVID-19. The conserved cysteine and the conserved F or W are not part of the CDR3 here.

j_call: TRBJ1-1
v_call: TRBV5-4
cdr3_aa: ASSLEGVMNTEAF

j_call: TRBJ2-1
v_call: TRBV2
cdr3_aa: ASSPGQGRYKF

j_call: TRBJ2-2
v_call: TRBV7-2
cdr3_aa: ASSLGLGNTGELF

j_call: TRBJ1-2
v_call: TRBV7-2
cdr3_aa: ASSPSGGAGGYT

j_call: TRBJ1-1
v_call: TRBV7-9
cdr3_aa: ASSLLGKNTEAF

j_call: TRBJ2-5
v_call: TRBV5-4
cdr3_aa: ASSYGLAGGETQY

j_call: TRBJ1-6
v_call: TRBV6-5
cdr3_aa: ASSYSQGGRSPLH

j_call: TRBJ2-2
v_call: TRBV10-2
cdr3_aa: ASRLPGTGGTGELF

j_call: TRBJ1-3
v_call: TRBV5-1
cdr3_aa: ASSFRAGGNTIY

j_call: TRBJ1-1
v_call: TRBV30
cdr3_aa: AWSGLPLEAF

j_call: TRBJ2-1
v_call: TRBV6-5
cdr3_aa: ASLSGQGVRNEQF

j_call: TRBJ1-1
v_call: TRBV19
cdr3_aa: ASSIEGSVRNEAF

j_call: TRBJ2-2
v_call: TRBV5-6
cdr3_aa: ASSLRQEVGLF

j_call: TRBJ2-3
v_call: TRBV5-1
cdr3_aa: ASRDSQSTQY

j_call: TRBJ2-1
v_call: TRBV2
cdr3_aa: ASTQGQGPYNEQF

j_call: TRBJ2-5
v_call: TRBV18
cdr3_aa: ASSPSGAGETQY

j_call: TRBJ2-3
v_call: TRBV5-1
cdr3_aa: ASSFRRGQGARGGDTQY

j_call: TRBJ1-6
v_call: TRBV30
cdr3_aa: AWSVAGESPLH

j_call: TRBJ2-7
v_call: TRBV27
cdr3_aa: ASSSDRTAYEQY

j_call: TRBJ2-1
v_call: TRBV6-2/TRBV6-3
cdr3_aa: ASSYWAAGANGEQF

j_call: TRBJ2-2
v_call: TRBV11-2
cdr3_aa: ASSFRTGANTGELF

j_call: TRBJ1-1
v_call: TRBV6-5
cdr3_aa: ASSSHDRGGTEAF

j_call: TRBJ2-3
v_call: TRBV9
cdr3_aa: ASSDRTSASSTDTQY

j_call: TRBJ2-1
v_call: TRBV30
cdr3_aa: AWSQLSGSSYNEQF

j_call: TRBJ2-7
v_call: TRBV6-5
cdr3_aa: ASSWTSGSSLGEQY

j_call: TRBJ2-2
v_call: TRBV3-1/TRBV3-2
cdr3_aa: ASSEGMPGAAGELF

j_call: TRBJ2-7
v_call: TRBV4-3
cdr3_aa: ASSQYLRDGTGGDEQY

j_call: TRBJ2-1
v_call: TRBV4-3
cdr3_aa: ASSQEANSGGHNEQF

j_call: TRBJ2-1
v_call: TRBV6-2/TRBV6-3
cdr3_aa: ASSYGLAPQF